This TCR beta chain is drawn from a study of cytomegalovirus exposure and HLA in healthy donors. Study-level results: One cluster of highly shared sequence variants probably arose as a sequencing artifact. It was taken for granted in presence/absence analyses that sequencing depth across donors was roughly uniform.

Worth noting for this clone: Its target is unknown.

The study ran its PCR with 60 Vbeta and 13 Jbeta primers. Assay: immunoSEQ multiplex PCR; the TCRdb copy retains only in-frame clones and omits some. The data contain about 250,000 clones, around 65% of them seen just once; the ten biggest clones take up under 3%. J gave up 5 bases and V 2 bases, and 5 bases lay outside the gene matches. This CDR3 has 14 amino acids. Germline V gene data show CDR1 as SNHLY and CDR2 as FYNNEI. The origin of this receptor is a female donor in good health and CMV-seronegative. The V call is TRBV2, the J call TRBJ1-1, with TRBD1 matching 7 bases. The sequencing sample was made of PBMCs. In DNA form, the CDR3 reads TGTGCCAGCAGTGAACAAGGGGGCGGGACTGAAGCTTTCTTT. This sequence encodes CASSEQGGGTEAFF.